This T cell receptor (beta chain) was sequenced in a study of blood T cells in healthy people across ages. Each sample used at least 6.5 million PBMCs. RNA extraction gave at least 5 micrograms of total RNA per sample. In this sample, this clonotype turned up once. Germline is not matched at one junction end, which may reflect a read error. Then a second PCR, running roughly 7 to 11 cycles, was carried out with a sample-barcoded 5' primer and a J-beta primer mix. One entry per CDR3 protein results from TCRdb running MiXCR on the 5' RACE reads. The sample consists of about 640,000 distinct CDR3 sequences, 58% of them appearing once. This CDR3 region has 15 residues. Germline V gene data show CDR1 as SGHRS and CDR2 as YFSETQ.

The J gene is TRBJ2-7, the V gene TRBV5-1, with 9 bases lining up with TRBD2. The sequencing input was blood. The TCR was taken from a man between 60 and 75 years old in good health. CDR3 region: CARSLSGGQGDEQYF. DNA of the CDR3: TGCGCCCGCAGCCTTAGCGGGGGCCAGGGGGACGAGCAGTACTTC.